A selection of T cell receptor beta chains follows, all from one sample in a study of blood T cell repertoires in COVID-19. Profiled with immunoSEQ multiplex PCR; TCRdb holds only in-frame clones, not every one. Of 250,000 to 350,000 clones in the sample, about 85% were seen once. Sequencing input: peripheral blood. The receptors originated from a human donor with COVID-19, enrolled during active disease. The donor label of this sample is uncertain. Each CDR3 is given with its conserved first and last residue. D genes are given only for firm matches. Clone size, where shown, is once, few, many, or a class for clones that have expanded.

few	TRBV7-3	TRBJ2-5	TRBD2	TGTGCCAGCAGCTTCGCGGGAGGGGAGACCCAGTACTTC	CASSFAGGETQYF
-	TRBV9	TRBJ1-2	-	TGTGCCAGCAGCGTAGCCAACCCTGGGACTCGTGGCTACACCTTC	CASSVANPGTRGYTF
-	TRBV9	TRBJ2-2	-	TGTGCCAGCAGCTTCCGGGCGGACTGGATGGGCACCGGGGAGCTGTTTTTT	CASSFRADWMGTGELFF
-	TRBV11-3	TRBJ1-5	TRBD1	TGTGCCAGCAGCCACCAGGGGGGATGCAATCAGCCCCAGCATTTT	CASSHQGGCNQPQHF
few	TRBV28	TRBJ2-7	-	TGTGCCAGCAGTGCCCCATCTCGGTACGAGCAGTACTTC	CASSAPSRYEQYF
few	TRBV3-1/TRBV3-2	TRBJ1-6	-	TGTGCCAGCAGCTCCGGCGTTGGAGGCGGGGATAATTCACCCCTCCACTTT	CASSSGVGGGDNSPLHF
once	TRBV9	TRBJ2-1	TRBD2	TGTGCCAGCAGCGTAGCAGGATCGGGACTAGCGGGGAACAATGAGCAGTTCTTC	CASSVAGSGLAGNNEQFF
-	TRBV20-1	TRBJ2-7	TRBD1	TGCAGCGGACAGGGGAGCTACGAGCAGTACTTC	CSGQGSYEQYF
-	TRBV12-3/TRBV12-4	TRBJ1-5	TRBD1	TGTGCCAGCAATTACAGGGGTGGCCAGCCCCAGCATTTT	CASNYRGGQPQHF
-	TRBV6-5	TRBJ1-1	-	TGTGCCAGCAGTACGGCGGAGGGATGGACTGAAGCTTTCTTT	CASSTAEGWTEAFF
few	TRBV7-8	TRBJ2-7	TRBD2	TGTGCCAGCAGCGGAAGCCAGCGGGAGGTAAACGAGCAGTACTTC	CASSGSQREVNEQYF
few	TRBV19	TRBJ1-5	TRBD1	TGTGCCAGTAGTATAGGAGGGGGCGCGGGTCAGCCCCAGCATTTT	CASSIGGGAGQPQHF
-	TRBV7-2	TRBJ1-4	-	TGTGCCAGCAGCTTAGCCCCCCCCGGGACATTACCTGCCAGACTGTTTTTT	CASSLAPPGTLPARLFF
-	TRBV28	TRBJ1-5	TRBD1	TGTGCCAGCAGGACGACAGGGTTGCTTTATCAGCCCCAGCATTTT	CASRTTGLLYQPQHF
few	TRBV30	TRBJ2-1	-	TGTGCCACGCACGGCGGGGGCGCGGGATACAATGAGCAGTTCTTC	CATHGGGAGYNEQFF
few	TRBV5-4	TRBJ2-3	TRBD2	TGTGCCAGCAGCTCCTTAATGACTAGCGGCACAGATACGCAGTATTTT	CASSSLMTSGTDTQYF
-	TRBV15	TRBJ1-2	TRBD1	TGTGCCACCAGCAGAGGCAAACAGGGGACCCATGGCTACACCTTC	CATSRGKQGTHGYTF
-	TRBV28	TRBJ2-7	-	TGTGCCAGCAGGGGAGAGGGCTACCCACGCGAGCAGTACTTC	CASRGEGYPREQYF
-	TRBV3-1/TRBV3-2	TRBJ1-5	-	TGTGCCAGCAGTAAAAAGGGCGGAGGGGAAGTTCAGCCCCAGCATTTT	CASSKKGGGEVQPQHF
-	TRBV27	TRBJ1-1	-	TGTGCCAGCAGTCCGTCCCCGACTAGGACTGAAGCTTTCTTT	CASSPSPTRTEAFF
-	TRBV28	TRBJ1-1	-	TGTGCCAGCACTTTAAGCAGGGAGGACACTGAAGCTTTCTTT	CASTLSREDTEAFF
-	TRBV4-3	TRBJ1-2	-	TGCGCCAGCAGCCAACCGGGACACGCTAACTATGGCTACACCTTC	CASSQPGHANYGYTF
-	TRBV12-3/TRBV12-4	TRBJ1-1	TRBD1	TGTGCCAGCAGCGGGGACAGGGCCACTGAAGCTTTCTTT	CASSGDRATEAFF
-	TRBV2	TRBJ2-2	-	TGTGCCAGCAGTGGTCACCGGGAGCGAAACACCGGGGAGCTGTTTTTT	CASSGHRERNTGELFF
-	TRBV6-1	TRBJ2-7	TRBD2	TGTGCCAGCAGTGACGCGACTAGCGGGAGGGCCGAAGTTCACGAGCAGTACTTC	CASSDATSGRAEVHEQYF
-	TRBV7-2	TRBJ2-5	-	TGTGCCAGCAGCTTAATGGGCAGTCAAGAGACCCAGTACTTC	CASSLMGSQETQYF
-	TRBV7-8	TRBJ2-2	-	TGTGCCAGCAGCTTTGCGGGAACCGGGGAGCTGTTTTTT	CASSFAGTGELFF
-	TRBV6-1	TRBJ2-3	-	TGTGCCAGCAGTGAAGCGGGGGGAACAGATACGCAGTATTTT	CASSEAGGTDTQYF
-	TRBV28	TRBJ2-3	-	TGTGCCAGCAGTCCCGGGATGTACACAGATACGCAGTATTTT	CASSPGMYTDTQYF
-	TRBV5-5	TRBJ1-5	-	TGTGCCAGCAGCTTGTGGTGGGGCCAAGGCAATCAGCCCCAGCATTTT	CASSLWWGQGNQPQHF
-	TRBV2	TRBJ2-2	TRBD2	TGTGCCAGCAGTGAAGCAGGGGCGGGAGTTACCGGGGAGCTGTTTTTT	CASSEAGAGVTGELFF
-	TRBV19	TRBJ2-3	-	TGTGCCAGTAACCCCCTAGGGCGGGTTACAGATACGCAGTATTTT	CASNPLGRVTDTQYF
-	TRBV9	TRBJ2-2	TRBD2	TGTGCCAGCAGCGTAGTTGGGCAGGGAGGGGCCGGGGAGCTGTTTTTT	CASSVVGQGGAGELFF
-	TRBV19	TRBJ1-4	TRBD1	TGTGCCAGTAGTGTACGACAGGGGGCGCGGAGTGAAAAACTGTTTTTT	CASSVRQGARSEKLFF
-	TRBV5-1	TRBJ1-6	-	TGCGCCAGCAGCCCGGGGTCCGGAAATTCACCCCTCCACTTT	CASSPGSGNSPLHF
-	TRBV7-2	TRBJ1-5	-	TGTGCCAGCAGCCGTGCCGGCGGGGTTCAGCCCCAGCATTTT	CASSRAGGVQPQHF
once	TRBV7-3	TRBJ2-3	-	TGTGCCAGCAGCTTAAGCGGAATAGAATCAGATACGCAGTATTTT	CASSLSGIESDTQYF
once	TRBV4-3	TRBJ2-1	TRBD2	TGCGCCAGCAGCCAAGATACGGGGGAGGGCCATAATGAGCAGTTCTTC	CASSQDTGEGHNEQFF
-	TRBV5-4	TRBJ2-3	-	TGTGCCAGCAGCTATCTAGCACAGAGCACAGATACGCAGTATTTT	CASSYLAQSTDTQYF
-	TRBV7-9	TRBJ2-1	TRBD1	TGTGCCAGCAGCCCCAGGGGGCTGGGGAATGAGCAGTTCTTC	CASSPRGLGNEQFF
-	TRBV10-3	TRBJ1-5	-	TGTGCCATCAGTGAGGACAGGTGGGGTCAGCCCCAGCATTTT	CAISEDRWGQPQHF
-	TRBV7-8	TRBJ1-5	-	TGTGCCAGCAGCCATGGTGGGCGAGGCAATCAGCCCCAGCATTTT	CASSHGGRGNQPQHF
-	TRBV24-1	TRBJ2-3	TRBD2	TGTGCCACCAGTGAGGGCCAGGGACTAGCCACAGATACGCAGTATTTT	CATSEGQGLATDTQYF
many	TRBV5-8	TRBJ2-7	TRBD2	TGTGCCAGCACCGGACTAGCGGGAATCTACGAGCAGTACTTC	CASTGLAGIYEQYF
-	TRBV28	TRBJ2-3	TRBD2	TGTGCCAGCAGTGCCGGGACTAGCGGGAGTGATACGCAGTATTTT	CASSAGTSGSDTQYF
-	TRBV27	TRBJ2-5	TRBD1	TGTGCCAGCAGTGCGCAGGGGGTGGGGACCCAGTACTTC	CASSAQGVGTQYF
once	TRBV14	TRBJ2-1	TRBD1	TGTGCCAGCAGCCGGGACAGGGGTTACAATGAGCAGTTCTTC	CASSRDRGYNEQFF
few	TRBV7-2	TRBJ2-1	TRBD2	TGTGCCAGCAGCTTTTCCTTGACTAGCGGGCTCCCTCAGTTCTTC	CASSFSLTSGLPQFF
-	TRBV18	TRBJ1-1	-	TGTGCCAGCTCATCTACAGGAGGGGAAGCTTTCTTT	CASSSTGGEAFF
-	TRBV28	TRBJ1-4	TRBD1	TGTGCCAGCAGCCGACAGGGGGCGTTTGTTCCTAATGAAAAACTGTTTTTT	CASSRQGAFVPNEKLFF
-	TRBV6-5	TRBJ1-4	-	TGTGCCAGCCTTTGCCGGACAGAAATTAATGAAAAACTGTTTTTT	CASLCRTEINEKLFF
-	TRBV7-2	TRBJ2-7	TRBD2	TGTGCCAGCAGCCTTGGGACTAGCGGGAGGACGCTCTCCTACGAGCAGTACTTC	CASSLGTSGRTLSYEQYF
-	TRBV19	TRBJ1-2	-	TGTGCCAGTAGACCCCCACTTGCCGTCCGGGGAGGGGGCTATGGCTACACCTTC	CASRPPLAVRGGGYGYTF
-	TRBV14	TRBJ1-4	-	TGTGCCAGCAGCCAATACGGTGGTGAAAAACTGTTTTTT	CASSQYGGEKLFF